This T cell receptor beta chain was profiled in a study of blood T cell repertoires in COVID-19. Study-wide background: The study drew acute and convalescent COVID-19 samples from the United States, Italy and Spain. T cells, B-cell-depleted T cells, or PBMCs supplied cDNA or gDNA.

V shed 5 bases, J shed 1 base, and the junction held 4 bases outside the gene matches. The CDR3 totals 15 residues. Germline CDR1 KGHSH, CDR2 LQKENI. As originally analysed: Reference gene primer amplification gave nucleated cell count estimates. The data were produced by immunoSEQ multiplex PCR, yet TCRdb's version contains in-frame clones alone and is incomplete. V and J calls and clone size are those listed in that table; D and trimming were worked out from the DNA. Of about 110,000 clones listed, about 85% are singletons. The V and J genes are TRBV18 and TRBJ1-5; 8 nucleotides line up with TRBD1. This clonotype was sampled from a man aged 35 to 55 with acute or convalescent COVID-19. Sequencing used peripheral blood. The CDR3 nucleotides read TGTGCCAGCTCAGAGGACAGGGTGAGCAATCAGCCCCAGCATTTT. Residues: CASSEDRVSNQPQHF.